Listed here are 11 T cell receptor beta chains from one sample, sequenced in a study of blood T cells in healthy people across ages. For the second PCR, which ran for about 6 to 11 cycles, a sample-barcoded 5' primer and a J-beta primer mix were used. One entry per CDR3 protein, called by TCRdb with MiXCR from the 5' RACE reads. The table shows about 1.5 million distinct CDR3 sequences, with approximately 39% occurring only once. Sequenced material: blood. All receptors derive from a young woman in good health.

The V gene is TRBV12-3 or TRBV12-4, the J gene TRBJ2-7, with TRBD2 as a possible D gene (5 bases). The V end lost 5 bases, the J end lost 10 bases, and 24 bases lay between the germline ends. The CDR3 runs 15 residues. The CDR3: CASSPRPETGIVQYF. Written as DNA, the CDR3 is TGTGCCAGCAGTCCCCGACCCGAGACCGGGATCGTTCAGTACTTC.

To note about this clonotype: One junction end does not reproduce the germline sequence, and a read error may be involved. The DNA for the CDR3 is TGTAGTGCTAGAGATTTCGGCGGGGGGCTCTACAATGAGCAGTTCTTC. Amino acids: CSARDFGGGLYNEQFF. The chain couples TRBV20-1 to TRBJ2-1; 8 bases map to TRBD2. Germline assignment: CDR1 DFQATT and CDR2 SNEGSKA (reference sequence). There are 16 residues in the CDR3.

The V gene is TRBV4-3, the J gene TRBJ1-5; TRBD1 might be the D (6 bases). Per the germline V gene, CDR1 is LGHNA and CDR2 is YSLEER. Between the trimmed V and J ends, which lost 0 bases and 7 bases, there was a span of 13 bases. There are 15 residues in the CDR3. In DNA, the CDR3 is TGCGCCAGCAGCCAAGACAGGGGAAGAGGACAGCCCCAGCATTTT. Encoded protein: CASSQDRGRGQPQHF.

This clonotype was found a few times. The V call is TRBV14, the J call TRBJ2-1, with TRBD1 identical over 7 bases. The V gene end was trimmed by 5 bases and the J gene end by 14 bases; junction bases not matched to a gene: 15. CDR3 length: 14 amino acids. Germline values: CDR1 SGHDN, CDR2 FVKESK. The DNA of the CDR3 is TGTGCCAGCAGCAAGGACAGGCTAGGCTACGCTGAGTTCTTC. Translating gives CASSKDRLGYAEFF.

In this sample, this clonotype turned up a few times. The CDR3: CASSQPANINEQFF. The CDR3 DNA is TGTGCCAGCAGCCAGCCGGCCAACATTAATGAGCAGTTCTTC. The chain carries TRBV21-1 and TRBJ2-1. TRBV21-1 is deemed a pseudogene. The CDR3 is 14 residues long.

A remark on this clonotype: A much larger clone differs from this one at a single base, so this may be a read error. This chain links TRBV4-3 with TRBJ2-7, with D possibly being TRBD1 or TRBD2 (7 bases each). Germline CDR1 LGHNA, CDR2 YSLEER. The CDR3 has 16 amino acids. V was trimmed by 1 base and J by 7 bases, leaving 20 bases between them. CDR3 amino acids: CASSQAAGGVYNEQYF. The CDR3 coding sequence is TGCGCCAGCAGCCAAGCGGCAGGGGGGGTCTACAATGAGCAGTACTTC.

The V and J genes are TRBV12-3 or TRBV12-4 and TRBJ2-3, with D maybe TRBD2 (6 bases). V dropped 3 bases and J dropped 3 bases, with 10 bases sitting between them. This CDR3 is 14 amino acids long. The CDR3: CASSFSGETDTQYF. The DNA of the CDR3 is TGTGCCAGCAGTTTTTCGGGGGAAACAGATACGCAGTATTTT.

This clonotype has a handful of counts. The CDR3 DNA reads TGCGCCAGCAGCTTTCAGGGGTGGTCTGGCTACACCTTC. It specifies CASSFQGWSGYTF. The chain is built from TRBV5-1 and TRBJ1-2; TRBD1 might be the D (6 bases). The CDR3 contains 13 residues. The germline V gene has CDR1 SGHRS and CDR2 YFSETQ. Trimming cost V 2 bases and J 7 bases, with 12 bases left between them.

This clonotype has only a few counts. The chain recombines TRBV27 with TRBJ1-2, with 7 bases aligning to TRBD1. V shed 2 bases, J shed 8 bases, and the junction held 5 bases outside the gene matches. The CDR3 loop spans 13 amino acids. The germline V gene has CDR1 MNHEY and CDR2 SMNVEV (reference sequence). The CDR3 sequence: CASSLTGAVGYTF. The CDR3 region has the DNA TGTGCCAGCAGTTTAACAGGGGCGGTGGGCTACACCTTC.

This chain connects TRBV12-3 or TRBV12-4 to TRBJ2-3, with D possibly called TRBD1 or TRBD2 (5 bases each). Between the trimmed V and J ends, which lost 5 bases and 4 bases, there was a span of 10 bases. CDR3 length equals 13 residues. The CDR3 spells CASSRGVADTQYF. The CDR3 coding sequence is TGTGCCAGCAGTAGGGGAGTCGCAGATACGCAGTATTTT.

Many counts were recorded for this clonotype. This sequence joins TRBV20-1 and TRBJ2-7; TRBD2 agrees at 11 bases. This CDR3 contains 14 residues. Trimming took 3 bases from V and 1 from J; bases not matched to a gene: 2. The germline gives CDR1 DFQATT, CDR2 SNEGSKA (reference sequence). The chain's CDR3 is CSARGTSGSYEQYF. The CDR3 DNA reads TGCAGTGCTAGGGGGACTAGCGGTTCCTACGAGCAGTACTTC.